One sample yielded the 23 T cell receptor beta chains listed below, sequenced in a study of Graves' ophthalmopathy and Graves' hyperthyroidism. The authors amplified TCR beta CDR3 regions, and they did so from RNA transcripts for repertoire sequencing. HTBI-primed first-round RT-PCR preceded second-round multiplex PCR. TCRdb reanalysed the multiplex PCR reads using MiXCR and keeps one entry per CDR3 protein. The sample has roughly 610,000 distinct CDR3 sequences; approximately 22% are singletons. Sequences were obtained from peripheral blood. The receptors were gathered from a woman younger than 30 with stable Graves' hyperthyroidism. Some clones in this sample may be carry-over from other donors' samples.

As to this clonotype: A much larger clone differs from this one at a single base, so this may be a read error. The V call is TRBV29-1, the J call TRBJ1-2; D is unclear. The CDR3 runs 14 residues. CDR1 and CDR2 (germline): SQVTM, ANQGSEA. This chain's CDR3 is CSVAGRTSGYGYSF. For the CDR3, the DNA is TGCAGCGTTGCCGGACGGACCTCGGGCTATGGCTACAGCTTC. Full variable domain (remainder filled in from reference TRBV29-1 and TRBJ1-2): SAVISQKPSRDICQRGTSLTIQCQVDSQVTMMFWYRQQPGQSLTLIATANQGSEATYESGFVIDKFPISRPNLTFSTLTVSNMSPEDSSIYLCSVAGRTSGYGYSFGSGTRLTVV.

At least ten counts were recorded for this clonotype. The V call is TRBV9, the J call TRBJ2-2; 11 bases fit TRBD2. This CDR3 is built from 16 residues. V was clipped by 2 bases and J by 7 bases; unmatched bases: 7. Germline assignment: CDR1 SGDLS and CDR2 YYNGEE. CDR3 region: CASSVTSGTSGGELFF. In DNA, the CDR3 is TGTGCCAGCAGCGTGACCTCCGGGACTAGCGGCGGGGAGCTGTTTTTT.

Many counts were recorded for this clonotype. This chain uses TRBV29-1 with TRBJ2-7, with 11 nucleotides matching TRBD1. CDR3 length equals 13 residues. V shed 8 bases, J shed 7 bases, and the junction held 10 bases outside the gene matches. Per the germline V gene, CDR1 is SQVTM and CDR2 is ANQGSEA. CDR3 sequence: CSTLDRGRKEQYF. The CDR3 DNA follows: TGCAGCACCTTGGACAGGGGGCGCAAGGAGCAGTACTTC.

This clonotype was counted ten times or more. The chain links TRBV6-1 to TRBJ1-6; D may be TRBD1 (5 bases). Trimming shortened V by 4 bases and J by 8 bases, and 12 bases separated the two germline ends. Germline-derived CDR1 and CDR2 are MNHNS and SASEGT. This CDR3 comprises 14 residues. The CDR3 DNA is TGTGCCAGCAGTGTTAGGGGTACCGATTCACCCCTCCACTTT. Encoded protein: CASSVRGTDSPLHF.

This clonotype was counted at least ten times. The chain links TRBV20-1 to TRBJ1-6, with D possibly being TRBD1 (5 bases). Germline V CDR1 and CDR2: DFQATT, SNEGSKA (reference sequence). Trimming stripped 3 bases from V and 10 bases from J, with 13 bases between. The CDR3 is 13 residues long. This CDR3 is CSARRGVGSPLHF. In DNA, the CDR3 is TGCAGTGCTAGGAGAGGGGTTGGGTCACCCCTCCACTTT.

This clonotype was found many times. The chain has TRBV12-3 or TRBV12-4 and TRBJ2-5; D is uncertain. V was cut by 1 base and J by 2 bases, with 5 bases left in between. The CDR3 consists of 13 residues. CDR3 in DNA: TGTGCCAGCAGTTTAGGCATACAAGAGACCCAGTACTTC. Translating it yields CASSLGIQETQYF.

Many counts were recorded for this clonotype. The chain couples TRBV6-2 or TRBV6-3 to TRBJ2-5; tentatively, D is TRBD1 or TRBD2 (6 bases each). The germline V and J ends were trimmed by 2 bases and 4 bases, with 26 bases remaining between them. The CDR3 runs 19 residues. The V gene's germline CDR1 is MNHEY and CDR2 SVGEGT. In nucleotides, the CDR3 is TGTGCCAGCAGTTACCGGCGGGGTGCCGGGACACTGCGCAGAGAGACCCAGTACTTC. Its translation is CASSYRRGAGTLRRETQYF.

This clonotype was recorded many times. Here the CDR3 DNA reads TGTGCCAGTAGTGAAACAGGACTAGCGGGAGTTGGGGAGACCCAGTACTTC. This gives the protein CASSETGLAGVGETQYF. V and J are TRBV19 and TRBJ2-5; TRBD2 agrees at 13 bases. Germline V gene data show CDR1 as LNHDA and CDR2 as SQIVND (reference sequence). The CDR3 runs 17 residues. V trimming: 5 bases; J trimming: 5 bases; junction bases outside the gene matches: 11.

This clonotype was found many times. The CDR3 is CAWSVSGAGGEQYF. The CDR3 DNA reads as TGTGCCTGGAGTGTCTCCGGGGCCGGGGGCGAGCAGTACTTC. The chain employs TRBV30 and TRBJ2-7, with D possibly matching TRBD2 (6 bases). The ends were cut back, 0 bases at V and 6 bases at J, with 15 bases in the middle. CDR3 length: 14 residues. Germline V gene lookup returns CDR1 GTSNPN and CDR2 SVGIG (reference sequence).

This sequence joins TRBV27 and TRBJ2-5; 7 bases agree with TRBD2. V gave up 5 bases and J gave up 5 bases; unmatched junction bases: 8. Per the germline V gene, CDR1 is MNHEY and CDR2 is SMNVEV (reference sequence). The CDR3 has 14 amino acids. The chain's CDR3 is CASSGGGNIETQYF. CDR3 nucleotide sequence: TGTGCCAGCAGTGGGGGGGGGAATATCGAGACCCAGTACTTC.

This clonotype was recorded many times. The DNA for the CDR3 is TGTGCCAGCAGTGATGAAGGGGTTTACAATCAGCCCCAGCATTTT. Translating it yields CASSDEGVYNQPQHF. This chain links TRBV2 with TRBJ1-5, with a possible D match to TRBD1 (5 bases). V lost 3 bases and J lost 3, with 12 bases in between. The V gene's germline CDR1 is SNHLY and CDR2 FYNNEI. This CDR3 is 15 amino acids long.

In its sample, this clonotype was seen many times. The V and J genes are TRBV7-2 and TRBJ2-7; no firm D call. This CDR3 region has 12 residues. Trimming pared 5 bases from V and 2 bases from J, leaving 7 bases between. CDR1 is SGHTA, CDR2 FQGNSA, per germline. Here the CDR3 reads CASSLRTYEQYF. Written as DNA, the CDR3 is TGTGCCAGCAGCCTTCGAACCTACGAGCAGTACTTC.

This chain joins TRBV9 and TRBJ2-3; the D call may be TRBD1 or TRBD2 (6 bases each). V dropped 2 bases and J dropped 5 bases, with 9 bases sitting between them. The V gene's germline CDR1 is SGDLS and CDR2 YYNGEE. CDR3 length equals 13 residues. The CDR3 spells CASSVGGLDTQYF. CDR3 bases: TGTGCCAGCAGCGTGGGGGGCTTAGATACGCAGTATTTT.

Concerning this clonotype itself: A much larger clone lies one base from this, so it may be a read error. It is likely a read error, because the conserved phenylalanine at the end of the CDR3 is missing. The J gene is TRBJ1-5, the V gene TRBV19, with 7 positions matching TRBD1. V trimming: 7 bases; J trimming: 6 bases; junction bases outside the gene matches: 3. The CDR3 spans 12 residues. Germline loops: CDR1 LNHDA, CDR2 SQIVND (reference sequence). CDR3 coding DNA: TGTGCCAGTAACAGGGGAGGTCAGCCCCAGCATTAT. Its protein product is CASNRGGQPQHY.

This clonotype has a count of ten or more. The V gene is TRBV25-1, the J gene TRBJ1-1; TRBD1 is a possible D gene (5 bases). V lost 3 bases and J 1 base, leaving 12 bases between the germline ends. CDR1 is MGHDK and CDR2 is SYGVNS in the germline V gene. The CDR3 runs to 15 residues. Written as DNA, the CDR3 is TGTGCCAGCAGTGATCCCATTAGGGGGAACACTGAAGCTTTCTTT. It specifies CASSDPIRGNTEAFF.

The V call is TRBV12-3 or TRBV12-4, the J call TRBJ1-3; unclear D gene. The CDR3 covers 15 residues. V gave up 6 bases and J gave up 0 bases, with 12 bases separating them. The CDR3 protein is CASSLFGFSGNTIYF. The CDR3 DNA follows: TGTGCCAGCAGCCTTTTTGGCTTCTCTGGAAACACCATATATTTT.

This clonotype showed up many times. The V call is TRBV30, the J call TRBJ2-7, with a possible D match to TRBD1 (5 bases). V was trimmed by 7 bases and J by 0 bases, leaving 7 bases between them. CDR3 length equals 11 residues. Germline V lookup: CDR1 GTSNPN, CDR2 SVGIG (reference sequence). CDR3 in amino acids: CALGASYEQYF. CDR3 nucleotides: TGTGCCTTAGGGGCCTCCTACGAGCAGTACTTC.

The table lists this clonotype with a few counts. The DNA for the CDR3 is TGTGCCAGCCTTGGGCGGGCCGTGAGAGAGACCCAGTACTTC. Translation gives CASLGRAVRETQYF. The J gene is TRBJ2-5, the V gene TRBV28; TRBD2 is a possible D gene (5 bases). Between the trimmed V and J ends, which lost 8 bases and 4 bases, there was a span of 17 bases. This CDR3 spans 14 amino acids. Germline values: CDR1 MDHEN, CDR2 SYDVKM.

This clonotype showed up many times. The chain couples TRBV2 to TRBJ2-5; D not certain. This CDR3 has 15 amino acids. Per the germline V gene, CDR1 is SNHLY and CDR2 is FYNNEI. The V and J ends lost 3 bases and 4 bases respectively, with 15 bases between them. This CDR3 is CASSDGPQGVETQYF. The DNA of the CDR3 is TGTGCCAGCAGTGATGGGCCCCAAGGAGTAGAGACCCAGTACTTC.

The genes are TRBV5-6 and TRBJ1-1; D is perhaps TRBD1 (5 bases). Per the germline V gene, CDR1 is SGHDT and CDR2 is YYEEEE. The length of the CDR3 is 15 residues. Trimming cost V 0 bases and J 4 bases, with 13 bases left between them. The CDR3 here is CASSLEGGTGTEAFF. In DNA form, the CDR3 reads TGTGCCAGCAGCTTGGAGGGCGGGACGGGCACTGAAGCTTTCTTT.

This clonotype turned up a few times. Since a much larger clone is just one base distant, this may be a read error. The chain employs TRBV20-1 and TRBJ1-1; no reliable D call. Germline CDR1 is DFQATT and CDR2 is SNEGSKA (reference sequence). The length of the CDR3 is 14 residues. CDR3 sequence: CSGLLRARDTEAFF. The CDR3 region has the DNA TGCAGCGGCCTTTTGAGAGCGAGGGACACTGAAGCTTTCTTT.

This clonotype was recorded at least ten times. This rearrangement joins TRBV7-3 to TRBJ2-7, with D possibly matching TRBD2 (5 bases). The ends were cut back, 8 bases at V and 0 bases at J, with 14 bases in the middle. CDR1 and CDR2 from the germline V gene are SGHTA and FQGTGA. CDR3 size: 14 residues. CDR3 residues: CASPGESTSYEQYF. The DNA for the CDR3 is TGTGCCAGCCCCGGGGAGAGCACCTCCTACGAGCAGTACTTC. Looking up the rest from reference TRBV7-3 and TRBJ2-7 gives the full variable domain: GAGVSQTPSNKVTEKGKYVELRCDPISGHTALYWYRQSLGQGPEFLIYFQGTGAADDSGLPNDRFFAVRPEGSVSTLKIQRTERGDSAVYLCASPGESTSYEQYFGPGTRLTVT.

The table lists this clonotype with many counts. CDR3 sequence reads: CASSLEGLSSYEQYF. The CDR3 region has the DNA TGCGCCAGCAGCTTGGAAGGGCTCAGCTCCTACGAGCAGTACTTC. The chain employs TRBV5-1 and TRBJ2-7; D gene ambiguous. The CDR3 is 15 residues long. Germline-derived CDR1 and CDR2 are SGHRS and YFSETQ. The ends were cut back, 0 bases at V and 0 bases at J, with 10 bases in the middle.